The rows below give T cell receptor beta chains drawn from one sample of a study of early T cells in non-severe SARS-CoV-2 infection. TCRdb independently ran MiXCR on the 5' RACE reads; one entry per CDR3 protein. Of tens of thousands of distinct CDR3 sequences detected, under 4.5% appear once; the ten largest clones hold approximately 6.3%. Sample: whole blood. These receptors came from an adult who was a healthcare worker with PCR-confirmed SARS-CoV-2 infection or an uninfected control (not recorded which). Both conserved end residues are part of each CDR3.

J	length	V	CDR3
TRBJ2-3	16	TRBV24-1	CATSDKGTGRADTQYF
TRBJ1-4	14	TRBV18	CASVRGQNNEKLFF
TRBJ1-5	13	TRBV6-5	CASSQDGRLPQHF
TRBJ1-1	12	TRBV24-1	CATSSTRAEAFF
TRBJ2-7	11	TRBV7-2	CASSPGSGQYF
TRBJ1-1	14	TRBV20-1	CSAREGQRNTEAFF
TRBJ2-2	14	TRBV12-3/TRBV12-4	CASNQGDGTGELFF
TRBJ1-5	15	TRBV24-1	CATSDRRGNNQPQHF
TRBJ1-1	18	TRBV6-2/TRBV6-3	CASSYKASGTGLRTEAFF
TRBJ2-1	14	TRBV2	CASRRRSSYNEQFF
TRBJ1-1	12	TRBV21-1	CASSKDEDSAFF
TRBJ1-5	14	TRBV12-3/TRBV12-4	CASTPTGWNQPQHF
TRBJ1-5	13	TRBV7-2	CASSTGPNQPQHF
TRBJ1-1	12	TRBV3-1	CASSHRQGEAFF
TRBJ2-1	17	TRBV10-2	CASSDHTGTGINNEQFF
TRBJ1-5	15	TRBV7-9	CASSRGQSSNQPQHF
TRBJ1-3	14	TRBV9	CASSVGGTGNTIYF
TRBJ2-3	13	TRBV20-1	CSAIAGSTDTQYF
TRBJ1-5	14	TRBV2	CASSGSGGNQPQHF
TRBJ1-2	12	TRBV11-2	CASSLDRGGYTF
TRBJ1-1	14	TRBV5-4	CASSFEGRSYRAFF
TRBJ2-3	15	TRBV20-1	CSARDQTVSTDTQYF
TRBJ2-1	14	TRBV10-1	CASSDTSSYNEQFF
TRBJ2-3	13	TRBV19	CASSISPVATQYF
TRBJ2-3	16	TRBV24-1	CATSETTGLGTDTQYF
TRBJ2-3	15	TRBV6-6	CASSSSGRFTDTQYF
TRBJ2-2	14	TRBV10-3	CAINRDLNTGELFF
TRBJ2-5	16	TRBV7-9	CASSLVGESFQETQYF
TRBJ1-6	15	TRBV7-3	CASSSDSSLNSPLHF
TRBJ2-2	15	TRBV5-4	CASSQSGVSAGELFF
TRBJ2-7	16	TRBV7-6	CASSLAPGQKPYEQYF
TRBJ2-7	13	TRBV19	CACSPGVTYEQYF
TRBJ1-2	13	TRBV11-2	CASSPRDRGGYTF
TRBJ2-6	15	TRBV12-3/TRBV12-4	CASTKTGAGANVLTF
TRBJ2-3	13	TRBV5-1	CASTPTGTDTQYF
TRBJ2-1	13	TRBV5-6	CASSLGLGAEQFF
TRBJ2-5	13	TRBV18	CASSPPSEENQYF
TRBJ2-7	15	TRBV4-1	CASSQGWGSSYEQYF
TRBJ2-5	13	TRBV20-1	CSATGGHQETQYF
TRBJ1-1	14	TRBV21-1	CASSTLDSSTEAFF
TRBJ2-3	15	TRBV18	CASSPRATSTDTQYF
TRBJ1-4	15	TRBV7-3	CASSPGPGANEKLFF
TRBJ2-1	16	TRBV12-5	CASGLVLEGGPGEQFF
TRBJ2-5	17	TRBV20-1	CSASPPRLAGGGETQYF
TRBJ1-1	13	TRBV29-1	CSVSQGAHTEAFF
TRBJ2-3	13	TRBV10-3	CATRDSATDTQYF
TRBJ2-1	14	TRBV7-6	CASSLRGDRGEQFF
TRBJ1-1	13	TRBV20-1	CSARESRNTEAFF
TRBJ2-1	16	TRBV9	CASSVGDGHSYNEQFF
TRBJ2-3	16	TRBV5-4	CASSLAGRAHGDTQYF
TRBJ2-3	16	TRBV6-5	CASSWAGGLGTDTQYF
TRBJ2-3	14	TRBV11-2	CASSQGMIPDTQYF
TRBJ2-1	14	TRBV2	CASRRLAGSEEQFF
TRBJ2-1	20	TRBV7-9	CASSYSRTSGKDHSYNEQFF
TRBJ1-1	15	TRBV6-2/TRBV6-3	CASSYDRGWRAEAFF
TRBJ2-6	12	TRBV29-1	CSVDRDPNVLTF
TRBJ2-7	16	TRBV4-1	CASSQSSGELSYEQYF
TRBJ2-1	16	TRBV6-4	CASSDSGGASANEQFF
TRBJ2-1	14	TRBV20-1	CSARDLKAGPEQFF